This entry lists 31 T cell receptor beta chains sequenced from one sample in a study of cytomegalovirus exposure and HLA in healthy donors. The PCR used 60 Vbeta and 13 Jbeta primers. Sequencing was performed with immunoSEQ multiplex PCR; in TCRdb, only in-frame clones are kept and a portion is missing. The data show some 150,000 clones, roughly four fifths seen once. The specimen was PBMCs. These receptors originate from a man aged 40-55 years in good health and CMV-seropositive.

This clone turned up a few times. The rearrangement joins TRBV9 to TRBJ1-2; 8 nucleotides agree with TRBD1. Germline CDR1 SGDLS, CDR2 YYNGEE. The CDR3 is 14 amino acids. With V trimmed by 6 bases and J by 1 base, 5 bases remained unmatched. The CDR3 coding sequence is TGTGCCAGCATGGGACAGGCGAGTAACTATGGCTACACCTTC. It is translated as CASMGQASNYGYTF.

The chain is built from TRBV15 and TRBJ2-2; D unclear. The germline CDR1 and CDR2 sequences are LNHNV and YYDKDF (reference sequence). The V end lost 5 bases, the J end lost 0 bases, and 7 bases lay between the germline ends. The CDR3 contains 14 residues. In nucleotides, the CDR3 is TGTGCCACCAGCCTGAGCGCGAACACCGGGGAGCTGTTTTTT. Translating gives CATSLSANTGELFF.

J is TRBJ2-5 and V is TRBV7-9; TRBD1 might be the D (5 bases). The CDR3 runs to 14 residues. Trimming stripped 0 bases from V and 4 bases from J, with 9 bases between. CDR1 and CDR2 from the germline V gene are SEHNR and FQNEAQ (reference sequence). For the CDR3, the DNA is TGTGCCAGCAGCTTAGCGGCCAGGGCAGAGACCCAGTACTTC. Protein: CASSLAARAETQYF. The full variable domain, with the rest looked up from reference TRBV7-9 and TRBJ2-5, is DTGVSQNPRHKITKRGQNVTFRCDPISEHNRLYWYRQTLGQGPEFLTYFQNEAQLEKSRLLSDRFSAERPKGSFSTLEIQRTEQGDSAMYLCASSLAARAETQYFGPGTRLLVL.

This clone has only a few counts. V gene TRBV5-1 combines with J gene TRBJ1-2; D remains unclear. Germline values: CDR1 SGHRS, CDR2 YFSETQ. The CDR3 loop spans 14 amino acids. Trimming pared 4 bases from V and 0 bases from J, leaving 10 bases between. The CDR3 bases are TGCGCCAGCAGCAACCTAGGCTCTAACTATGGCTACACCTTC. Amino acids: CASSNLGSNYGYTF. Complete variable domain (other parts from reference TRBV5-1 and TRBJ1-2): KAGVTQTPRYLIKTRGQQVTLSCSPISGHRSVSWYQQTPGQGLQFLFEYFSETQRNKGNFPGRFSGRQFSNSRSEMNVSTLELGDSALYLCASSNLGSNYGYTFGSGTRLTVV.

The genes are TRBV5-1 and TRBJ2-1; possibly TRBD2 for D (5 bases). The germline V and J ends were trimmed by 4 bases and 9 bases, with 14 bases remaining between them. Germline CDR1 and CDR2: SGHRS and YFSETQ. The CDR3 length is 13 residues. The DNA of the CDR3 is TGCGCCAGCAGCCCCCAAAGAGGGATTGAGCAGTTCTTC. Translated: CASSPQRGIEQFF.

The chain has TRBV25-1 and TRBJ2-1; TRBD2 aligns across 7 bases. Germline V lookup: CDR1 MGHDK, CDR2 SYGVNS. The V gene end was trimmed by 9 bases and the J gene end by 1 base; junction bases not matched to a gene: 3. The CDR3 is made up of 13 amino acids. The chain's CDR3 is CASSGWSYNEQFF. For the CDR3, the DNA is TGTGCCAGTAGCGGGTGGTCCTACAATGAGCAGTTCTTC.

This clone was seen a few times. V gene TRBV6-5 combines with J gene TRBJ1-1; tentative D call: TRBD1 (6 bases). Germline assignment: CDR1 MNHEY and CDR2 SVGAGI. CDR3 size: 15 residues. Trimming pared 4 bases from V and 14 bases from J, leaving 26 bases between. DNA for the CDR3: TGTGCCAGCAGTTCCCCTAATATGGGACAATATATTTTCTTCTTT. Its protein product is CASSSPNMGQYIFFF.

This rearrangement joins TRBV7-2 to TRBJ2-2; 10 positions agree with TRBD2. Per germline, CDR1 SGHTA and CDR2 FQGNSA. The CDR3 loop spans 18 amino acids. V dropped 2 bases and J dropped 5; count of bases not matched to a gene: 11. The DNA of the CDR3 is TGTGCCAGCAGCTTAAATCCTAGCGGGAGCGGCCAGACCGGGGAGCTGTTTTTT. As protein: CASSLNPSGSGQTGELFF.

The V and J genes are TRBV14 and TRBJ2-3, with D uncertain. This CDR3 has 15 amino acids. CDR1 and CDR2 (germline): SGHDN, FVKESK. Trimming shortened V by 4 bases and J by 1 base, and 12 bases separated the two germline ends. DNA of the CDR3: TGTGCCAGCAGCCGAATCGGTAAAGGCACAGATACGCAGTATTTT. Translated: CASSRIGKGTDTQYF.

About this clone itself: Other DNA sequences from this sample encode an identical CDR3 as well. V gene TRBV7-3 combines with J gene TRBJ1-1; D is uncertain. Germline CDR1 and CDR2: SGHTA and FQGTGA. Trimming pared 0 bases from V and 3 bases from J, leaving 5 bases between. CDR3 length equals 13 residues. CDR3 DNA: TGTGCCAGCAGCTTAACCCTAGACACTGAAGCTTTCTTT. It yields the protein CASSLTLDTEAFF.

This chain joins TRBV7-8 and TRBJ1-5, with no clear D. With 2 bases removed from V and 0 bases from J, the gap between germline ends came to 11 bases. This CDR3 is built from 16 residues. Germline loops: CDR1 SGHVS, CDR2 FQNEAQ. Written as DNA, the CDR3 is TGTGCCAGCAGCTTAAGGTCAGGTTATAGCAATCAGCCCCAGCATTTT. Translating gives CASSLRSGYSNQPQHF.

The V call is TRBV6-5, the J call TRBJ2-3; D is possibly TRBD2 (6 bases). CDR3 length: 16 residues. Germline CDR1 reads MNHEY; CDR2 reads SVGAGI. The ends were cut back, 2 bases at V and 0 bases at J, with 12 bases in the middle. As DNA, the CDR3 is TGTGCCAGCAGTTACACCGCGAGCGGGAGCACAGATACGCAGTATTTT. Translated: CASSYTASGSTDTQYF.

The V and J genes are TRBV4-1 and TRBJ2-5; D is uncertain. Deletions cut 0 bases from V and 4 bases from J, with 6 bases between. Germline CDR1 reads MGHRA; CDR2 reads YSYEKL. The CDR3 loop spans 13 amino acids. The DNA for the CDR3 is TGCGCCAGCAGCCAAGATGCCGGAGAGACCCAGTACTTC. It codes for CASSQDAGETQYF.

The CDR3 nucleotides read TGTGCCAGCAGCCCCTTAGGGACAGTCAACACCGGGGAGCTGTTTTTT. It is translated as CASSPLGTVNTGELFF. V gene TRBV4-2 combines with J gene TRBJ2-2, with 7 bases lining up with TRBD1. V trimming: 4 bases; J trimming: 2 bases; junction bases outside the gene matches: 7. The germline gives CDR1 LGHNA, CDR2 YNFKEQ. The CDR3 is made up of 16 amino acids.

This chain joins TRBV5-1 and TRBJ2-1, with 10 bases that match TRBD2. Losses at the gene ends were 6 bases for V and 5 bases for J; bases not matched to a gene: 5. Germline loops: CDR1 SGHRS, CDR2 YFSETQ. This CDR3 has 14 residues. The CDR3 reads CASKGTSAHNEQFF. CDR3 nucleotides: TGCGCCAGCAAGGGGACTAGCGCCCACAATGAGCAGTTCTTC.

This chain joins TRBV4-3 and TRBJ2-5; D is possibly TRBD2 (7 bases). The V gene lost 2 bases and the J gene lost 5 bases, with 18 bases spanning the gap. CDR3 length: 16 residues. Germline CDR1 and CDR2: LGHNA and YSLEER. The CDR3 nucleotides are TGCGCCAGCAGCCAAACCCCCCGGGGGAGGGGGGAGACCCAGTACTTC. It translates to CASSQTPRGRGETQYF.

The gene calls are TRBV18 and TRBJ2-5, with 8 nucleotides matching TRBD2. The assigned J gene may be wrong: the sequence end matches TRBJ2-7 better. There are 16 residues in the CDR3. Per germline, CDR1 KGHSH and CDR2 LQKENI. The DNA of the CDR3 is TGTGCCAGCTCACCAGGGGCGGGAGGACACTCCTACGAGCAGTACTTC. This codes for CASSPGAGGHSYEQYF.

This clone was seen only a few times. This chain joins TRBV29-1 and TRBJ2-1, with 7 bases fitting TRBD1. The ends lost 4 bases at V and 0 bases at J; junction bases unmatched: 6. This CDR3 has 15 amino acids. Germline lookup yields CDR1 SQVTM and CDR2 ANQGSEA. As DNA, the CDR3 is TGCAGCGTTGGGGTCGGGACAGACTCCTACAATGAGCAGTTCTTC. The encoded protein is CSVGVGTDSYNEQFF.

The chain recombines TRBV5-1 with TRBJ2-5; TRBD1 is a possible D gene (6 bases). Trimming shortened V by 4 bases and J by 1 base, and 11 bases separated the two germline ends. The germline V gene encodes CDR1 SGHRS and CDR2 YFSETQ. CDR3 length: 14 amino acids. The CDR3 DNA reads as TGCGCCAGCAGCCCGGGGACACTCCAAGAGACCCAGTACTTC. Translating it yields CASSPGTLQETQYF.

This chain uses TRBV6-6 with TRBJ1-4; tentatively, D is TRBD1 (5 bases). CDR3 size: 14 residues. The germline CDR1 and CDR2 sequences are MNHNY and SVGAGI (reference sequence). Trimming removed 6 bases at V and 3 bases at J, with 11 bases between. CDR3: CASRGRGSNEKLFF. CDR3 bases: TGTGCCAGCAGGGGACGGGGGTCTAATGAAAAACTGTTTTTT.

The chain links TRBV6-6 to TRBJ1-5; TRBD1 matches at 8 bases. V gave up 4 bases and J gave up 4 bases; unmatched junction bases: 3. The CDR3 consists of 14 residues. Germline V gene data show CDR1 as MNHNY and CDR2 as SVGAGI (reference sequence). The CDR3: CASSSDRANQPQHF. The CDR3, as DNA: TGTGCCAGCAGTTCGGACAGGGCAAATCAGCCCCAGCATTTT.

Note on this clone: One junction end disagrees with the germline gene, perhaps due to a read error. The CDR3 DNA reads TGTTCCAGCAGCTCCGTTTTCCAGGACAGGGATGAAAAACTGTTTTTT. This translates into CSSSSVFQDRDEKLFF. The J gene is TRBJ1-4, the V gene TRBV7-9; 8 positions match TRBD1. The CDR3 is 16 amino acids. Germline V CDR1 and CDR2: SEHNR, FQNEAQ (reference sequence).

The chain couples TRBV7-2 to TRBJ1-3; weak D call: TRBD1 (5 bases). The CDR3 totals 15 residues. V lost 3 bases and J lost 2, with 11 bases in between. Looked up from germline, CDR1 is SGHTA and CDR2 is FQGNSA. The CDR3 sequence: CASSFIGVAGNTIYF. The CDR3 DNA reads as TGTGCCAGCAGCTTTATAGGGGTCGCTGGAAACACCATATATTTT.

V is TRBV19 and J is TRBJ2-6, with 7 bases that match TRBD1. Trimming cost V 1 base and J 1 base; bases outside gene matches: 13. CDR1 LNHDA and CDR2 SQIVND come from the germline V gene (reference sequence). The CDR3 is made up of 20 amino acids. In DNA form, the CDR3 reads TGTGCCAGTAGTATAGTAGCCCGGGACAGAATTCTTTCTGGGGCCAACGTCCTGACTTTC. Its translation is CASSIVARDRILSGANVLTF.

The chain combines TRBV19 with TRBJ1-4; weak D call: TRBD1 (5 bases). The germline CDR1 and CDR2 sequences are LNHDA and SQIVND (reference sequence). This CDR3 region has 14 residues. Trimming shortened V by 6 bases and J by 10 bases, and 18 bases separated the two germline ends. CDR3: CASSLGLPSGKLFF. The CDR3 DNA reads TGTGCCAGTAGCCTGGGACTCCCATCTGGAAAACTGTTTTTT.

The V gene is TRBV11-1, the J gene TRBJ2-4, with D perhaps matching TRBD1 (6 bases). The germline gives CDR1 SGHAT, CDR2 FQDESV (reference sequence). V was clipped by 4 bases and J by 8 bases, with 15 bases between them. The length of the CDR3 is 14 residues. The CDR3 sequence is CASSWTQGEYIQYF. The CDR3 region has the DNA TGTGCCAGCAGCTGGACACAGGGCGAATACATTCAGTACTTC.

The V gene is TRBV7-2, the J gene TRBJ1-6; D not certain. The V gene lost 2 bases and the J gene lost 0 bases, with 14 bases spanning the gap. The CDR3 consists of 18 residues. Germline CDR1 SGHTA, CDR2 FQGNSA. The CDR3 DNA is TGTGCCAGCAGCTTAACGTTTGCCGCGAGCTCCTATAATTCACCCCTCCACTTT. Protein: CASSLTFAASSYNSPLHF.

The chain combines TRBV4-1 with TRBJ2-5; D unresolved. The DNA end is more similar to TRBJ2-7, so the J call may be wrong. Germline values: CDR1 MGHRA, CDR2 YSYEKL. The CDR3 is made up of 15 amino acids. In DNA, the CDR3 is TGCGCCAGCAGCCAAACCATATCGAGCTCCTACGAGCAGTACTTC. Residues: CASSQTISSSYEQYF.

This clone was seen a handful of times. The chain carries TRBV27 and TRBJ1-2; 7 bases are shared with TRBD1. The CDR3 is 13 residues long. Germline assignment: CDR1 MNHEY and CDR2 SMNVEV (reference sequence). V lost 6 bases, J lost 4 bases, and 5 bases stayed unmatched. The CDR3 spells CASSSGGVYGYTF. DNA for the CDR3: TGTGCCAGCAGCTCAGGGGGAGTCTATGGCTACACCTTC.

This chain connects TRBV2 to TRBJ1-6; a possible D gene is TRBD1 (5 bases). Germline V gene data show CDR1 as SNHLY and CDR2 as FYNNEI. The CDR3 has 14 residues. V was clipped by 6 bases and J by 7 bases, with 13 bases between them. CDR3 loop: CASRPTALNSPLHF. For the CDR3, the DNA is TGTGCCAGCAGGCCGACAGCATTGAATTCACCCCTCCACTTT.

V gene TRBV10-3 combines with J gene TRBJ2-7, with unresolved D. Germline CDR1 ENHRY, CDR2 SYGVKD. Trimming cost V 2 bases and J 0 bases, with 11 bases left between them. The CDR3 extends over 15 amino acids. The CDR3 protein is CAISEIDRSSYEQYF. CDR3 nucleotide sequence: TGTGCCATCAGTGAGATTGACCGGAGCTCCTACGAGCAGTACTTC.